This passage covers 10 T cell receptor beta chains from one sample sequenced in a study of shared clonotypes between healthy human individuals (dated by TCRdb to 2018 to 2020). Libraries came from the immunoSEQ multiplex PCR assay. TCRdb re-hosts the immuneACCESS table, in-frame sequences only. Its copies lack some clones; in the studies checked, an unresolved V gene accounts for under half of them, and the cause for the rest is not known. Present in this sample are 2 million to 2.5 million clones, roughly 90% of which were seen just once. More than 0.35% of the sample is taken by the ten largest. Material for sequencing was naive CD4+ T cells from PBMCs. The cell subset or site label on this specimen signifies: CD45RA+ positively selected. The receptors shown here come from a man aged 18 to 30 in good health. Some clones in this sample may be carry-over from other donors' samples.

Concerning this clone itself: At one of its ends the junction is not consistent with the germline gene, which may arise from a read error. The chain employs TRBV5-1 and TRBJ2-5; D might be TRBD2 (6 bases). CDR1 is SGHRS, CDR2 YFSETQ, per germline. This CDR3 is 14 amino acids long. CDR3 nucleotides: TGCGCCAGCAGCCTACTAGCAACTGGGGAGACCCCGTACTTC. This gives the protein CASSLLATGETPYF.

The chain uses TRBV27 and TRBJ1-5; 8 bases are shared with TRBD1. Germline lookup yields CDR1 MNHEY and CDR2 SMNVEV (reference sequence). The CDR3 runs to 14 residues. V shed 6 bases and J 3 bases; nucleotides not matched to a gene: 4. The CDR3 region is CASRRTGSNQPQHF. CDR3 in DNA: TGTGCCAGCAGGCGGACAGGGTCCAATCAGCCCCAGCATTTT.

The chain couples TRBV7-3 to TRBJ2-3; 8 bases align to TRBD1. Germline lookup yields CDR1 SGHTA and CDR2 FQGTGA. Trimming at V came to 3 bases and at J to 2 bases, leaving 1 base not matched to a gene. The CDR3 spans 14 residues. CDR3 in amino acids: CASSLQGATDTQYF. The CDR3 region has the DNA TGTGCCAGCAGCTTGCAGGGGGCCACAGATACGCAGTATTTT.

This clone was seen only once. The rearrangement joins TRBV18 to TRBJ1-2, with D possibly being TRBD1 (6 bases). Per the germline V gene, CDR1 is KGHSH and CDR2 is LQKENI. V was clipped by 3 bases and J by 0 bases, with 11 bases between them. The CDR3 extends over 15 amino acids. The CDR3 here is CASSPTGQPNYGYTF. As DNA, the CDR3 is TGTGCCAGCTCACCCACCGGACAGCCTAACTATGGCTACACCTTC.

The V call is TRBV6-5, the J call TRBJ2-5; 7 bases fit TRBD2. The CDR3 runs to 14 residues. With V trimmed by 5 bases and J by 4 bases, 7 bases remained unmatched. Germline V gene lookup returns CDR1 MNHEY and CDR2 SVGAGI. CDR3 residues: CASSPAGLRETQYF. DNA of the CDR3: TGTGCCAGCAGTCCAGCGGGATTGAGAGAGACCCAGTACTTC.

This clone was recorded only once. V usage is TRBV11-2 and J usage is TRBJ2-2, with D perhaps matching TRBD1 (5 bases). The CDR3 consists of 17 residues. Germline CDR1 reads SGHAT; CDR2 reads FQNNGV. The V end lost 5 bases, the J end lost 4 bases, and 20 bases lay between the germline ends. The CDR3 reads CASSQPFRALSTGELFF. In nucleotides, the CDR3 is TGTGCCAGCAGCCAACCGTTCAGGGCTTTAAGCACCGGGGAGCTGTTTTTT. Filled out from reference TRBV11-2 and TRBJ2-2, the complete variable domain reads EAGVAQSPRYKIIEKRQSVAFWCNPISGHATLYWYQQILGQGPKLLIQFQNNGVVDDSQLPKDRFSAERLKGVDSTLKIQPAKLEDSAVYLCASSQPFRALSTGELFFGEGSRLTVL.

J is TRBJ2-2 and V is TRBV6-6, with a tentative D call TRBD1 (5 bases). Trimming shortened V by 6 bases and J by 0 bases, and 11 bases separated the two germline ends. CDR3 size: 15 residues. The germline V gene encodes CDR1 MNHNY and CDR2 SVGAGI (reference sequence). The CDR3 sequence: CASSAGQPNTGELFF. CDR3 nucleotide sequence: TGTGCCAGCAGCGCCGGACAACCGAACACCGGGGAGCTGTTTTTT.

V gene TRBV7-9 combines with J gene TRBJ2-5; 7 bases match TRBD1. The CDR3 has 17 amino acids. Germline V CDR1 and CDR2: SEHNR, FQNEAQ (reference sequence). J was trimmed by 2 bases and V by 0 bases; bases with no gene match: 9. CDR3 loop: CASSLASGGHGQETQYF. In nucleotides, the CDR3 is TGTGCCAGCAGCTTAGCCTCAGGGGGTCACGGGCAAGAGACCCAGTACTTC.

CDR3 sequence reads: CASSLLVRPPQYF. The DNA of the CDR3 is TGTGCCAGCAGCTTATTGGTCCGACCCCCACAGTATTTT. This chain connects TRBV7-2 to TRBJ2-3; no clear D. The CDR3 is 13 amino acids. Germline assignment: CDR1 SGHTA and CDR2 FQGNSA. The V end lost 2 bases, the J end lost 12 bases, and 15 bases lay between the germline ends.

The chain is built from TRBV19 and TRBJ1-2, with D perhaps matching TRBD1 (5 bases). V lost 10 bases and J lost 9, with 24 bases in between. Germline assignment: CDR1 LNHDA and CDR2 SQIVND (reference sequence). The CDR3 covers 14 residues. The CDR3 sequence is CAIRDWDRGSRYTF. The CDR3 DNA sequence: TGTGCCATCCGGGATTGGGACCGAGGGAGCCGCTACACCTTC.